The 14 T cell receptor beta chains in this list originate from one sample, sequenced in a study of blood T cell repertoires in COVID-19. This table comes from immunoSEQ multiplex PCR, and its TCRdb copy is limited to in-frame clones, with some not included. The sample records around 82,000 clones, 86% being singletons. Sequencing was carried out using peripheral blood. The receptors stem from a man aged 80 or over with COVID-19, enrolled during active disease.

The CDR3 reads CASSQRPPGQGSYEQYF. DNA for the CDR3: TGCGCCAGCAGCCAACGACCGCCGGGACAGGGTAGCTACGAGCAGTACTTC. The rearrangement uses TRBV4-1 and TRBJ2-7; 9 bases map to TRBD1. This CDR3 is 17 amino acids long. Germline lookup yields CDR1 MGHRA and CDR2 YSYEKL. V shed 2 bases and J 3 bases; nucleotides not matched to a gene: 11.

The chain employs TRBV5-4 and TRBJ1-4, with TRBD1 matching 8 bases. The junction had 3 bases not matched to a gene; V was cut back by 4 bases and J by 4 bases. Germline values: CDR1 SGHNT, CDR2 YYREEE (reference sequence). The CDR3 is 14 amino acids. CDR3 loop: CASSLDRGNEKLFF. In DNA, the CDR3 is TGTGCCAGCAGCCTTGACAGGGGTAATGAAAAACTGTTTTTT.

This clone was detected a few times. The J gene is TRBJ2-5, the V gene TRBV4-1; TRBD1 matches at 9 bases. J gave up 3 bases and V 3 bases, and 5 bases lay outside the gene matches. This CDR3 is 15 amino acids long. Per germline, CDR1 MGHRA and CDR2 YSYEKL. The CDR3: CASSHSGTGKETQYF. The CDR3 coding sequence is TGCGCCAGCAGCCATTCAGGGACAGGGAAAGAGACCCAGTACTTC.

V gene TRBV29-1 combines with J gene TRBJ1-3; perhaps TRBD1 as D (6 bases). V lost 1 base and J lost 0, with 7 bases in between. This CDR3 is built from 14 residues. Germline values: CDR1 SQVTM, CDR2 ANQGSEA. DNA for the CDR3: TGCAGCGTTGAAGGGGACAACTCTGGAAACACCATATATTTT. It yields the protein CSVEGDNSGNTIYF.

V usage is TRBV28 and J usage is TRBJ2-2; 7 bases are a match to TRBD1. In germline, CDR1 is MDHEN, CDR2 SYDVKM. The junction had 8 bases not matched to a gene; V was cut back by 3 bases and J by 4 bases. The CDR3 runs 16 residues. DNA for the CDR3: TGTGCCAGCAGTTTTTCCGACAGGGCGGGCACCGGGGAGCTGTTTTTT. It yields the protein CASSFSDRAGTGELFF.

The chain couples TRBV7-9 to TRBJ2-7; D perhaps matches TRBD2 (6 bases). The length of the CDR3 is 15 residues. The germline CDR1 and CDR2 sequences are SEHNR and FQNEAQ (reference sequence). The ends were cut back, 5 bases at V and 2 bases at J, with 16 bases in the middle. The CDR3 is CASSTRDSGAYEQYF. The CDR3 DNA sequence: TGTGCCAGCAGCACCCGGGACTCTGGGGCCTACGAGCAGTACTTC.

The chain employs TRBV24-1 and TRBJ2-1; TRBD2 agrees at 10 bases. V was clipped by 7 bases and J by 0 bases; unmatched bases: 8. From germline, CDR1 is KGHDR and CDR2 SFDVKD. The CDR3 sequence is 17 residues long. CDR3 loop: CATSSGGASSSYNEQFF. The CDR3 DNA follows: TGTGCCACCAGCAGCGGGGGGGCCTCGAGCTCCTACAATGAGCAGTTCTTC.

In nucleotides, the CDR3 is TGTGCCAGCAGCTCGGACAGGGCAGCGGAGACCCAGTACTTC. As protein: CASSSDRAAETQYF. The chain couples TRBV7-7 to TRBJ2-5; 8 nucleotides match TRBD1. V lost 4 bases, J lost 5 bases, and 6 bases stayed unmatched. This CDR3 is built from 14 residues. CDR1 is SSHAT, CDR2 FNYEAQ, per germline (reference sequence).

This chain joins TRBV15 and TRBJ1-1; D remains ambiguous. Per the germline V gene, CDR1 is LNHNV and CDR2 is YYDKDF (reference sequence). The CDR3 spans 14 residues. The ends were cut back, 0 bases at V and 1 base at J, with 6 bases in the middle. The CDR3, as DNA: TGTGCCACCAGCAGAGACCCGAGGAACACTGAAGCTTTCTTT. This codes for CATSRDPRNTEAFF.

The chain combines TRBV19 with TRBJ1-2; TRBD1 matches at 7 bases. Germline V CDR1 and CDR2: LNHDA, SQIVND (reference sequence). Losses at the gene ends were 6 bases for V and 3 bases for J; bases not matched to a gene: 7. CDR3 length: 14 residues. The CDR3 nucleotides are TGTGCCAGTAGGGGGGACAGCGGATACTATGGCTACACCTTC. Translated, it gives CASRGDSGYYGYTF.

V and J are TRBV6-6 and TRBJ2-5; 7 bases are shared with TRBD2. The J segment lost 3 bases and the V segment lost 6 bases, leaving 7 bases of the junction unmatched. The CDR3 is made up of 14 amino acids. The germline CDR1 and CDR2 sequences are MNHNY and SVGAGI (reference sequence). The CDR3 DNA follows: TGTGCCAGCAGCCCCGGCGGGGGAGAAGAGACCCAGTACTTC. Its protein product is CASSPGGGEETQYF.

The gene calls are TRBV28 and TRBJ1-1; 9 nucleotides agree with TRBD1. The CDR3 has 16 residues. CDR1 is MDHEN and CDR2 is SYDVKM in the germline V gene. V gave up 6 bases and J gave up 3 bases; unmatched junction bases: 11. The CDR3 protein is CASSYLHRGRDTEAFF. The CDR3 DNA is TGTGCCAGCAGCTACCTCCACAGGGGGCGTGACACTGAAGCTTTCTTT.

The chain employs TRBV11-3 and TRBJ2-7; possibly TRBD1 for D (5 bases). Germline lookup yields CDR1 SGHNT and CDR2 YENEEA. With 3 bases removed from V and 9 bases from J, the gap between germline ends came to 24 bases. The CDR3 loop spans 16 amino acids. CDR3 nucleotides: TGTGCCAGCAGCTTGGACATCGCTCTACGAAGCCCCGGGCAGTACTTC. It translates to CASSLDIALRSPGQYF.

The gene calls are TRBV7-2 and TRBJ1-5; a possible D gene is TRBD1 (6 bases). Germline CDR1 is SGHTA and CDR2 is FQGNSA. The CDR3 loop spans 14 amino acids. V was shortened by 7 bases and J by 0 bases, with 10 bases between the two germline ends. The CDR3 protein is CASNLRGSNQPQHF. The DNA of the CDR3 is TGTGCCAGCAACCTCAGGGGTAGCAATCAGCCCCAGCATTTT.